This TCR beta chain emerged from a study of blood T cell repertoires in COVID-19. Study overall: PBMCs, B-cell-depleted T cells, or T cells were the source of the cDNA or gDNA that made up the material.

The method was immunoSEQ multiplex PCR; TCRdb's version includes in-frame clones alone and lacks a portion of them. The table lists about 220,000 clones, roughly 83% of them singletons. The CDR3 length is 15 residues. Germline V gives CDR1 LNHDA, CDR2 SQIVND (reference sequence). With 5 bases removed from V and 6 bases from J, the gap between germline ends came to 19 bases. The sequencing input was PBMCs or T cells enriched from blood (not recorded which). This clonotype was obtained from a woman aged 40 to 50 with acute COVID-19. V and J are TRBV19 and TRBJ1-2; D is perhaps TRBD1 (5 bases). The CDR3 spells CASSPTPTGRDGYTF. The CDR3 DNA reads TGTGCCAGTAGTCCTACCCCGACCGGCAGGGATGGCTACACCTTC.